Following are 20 T cell receptor beta chains from one sample sequenced in a study of T-cell memory formation after mild COVID-19. TCRdb re-called the 5' RACE reads through MiXCR, storing one row per CDR3 protein. The table shows 200,000 to 300,000 distinct CDR3 sequences, with roughly a sixth occurring only once. Sequenced input: PBMCs or a T cell subset sorted from them (not recorded which). These receptors all stem from a man between 18 and 35 years old who had mild COVID-19 (a few samples of this study predate the infection). Cell type and time point are not known.

Many counts were recorded for this clonotype. The chain is built from TRBV5-1 and TRBJ2-4; D might be TRBD2 (5 bases). Per germline, CDR1 SGHRS and CDR2 YFSETQ. V lost 4 bases and J 3 bases, leaving 17 bases between the germline ends. CDR3 length equals 16 residues. CDR3 coding DNA: TGCGCCAGCAGCGGCCTCGGGGATGCCGTCAAAAACATTCAGTACTTC. Protein sequence: CASSGLGDAVKNIQYF.

This clonotype occurred a few times. The chain links TRBV7-2 to TRBJ1-4; 7 nucleotides align to TRBD1. The germline gives CDR1 SGHTA, CDR2 FQGNSA. Trimming took 1 base from V and 8 from J; bases not matched to a gene: 7. This CDR3 comprises 15 residues. The CDR3 loop reads CASSLGNRGREKLFF. For the CDR3, the DNA is TGTGCCAGCAGCTTAGGGAACAGGGGCCGGGAAAAACTGTTTTTT.

The table lists this clonotype with many counts. Here the CDR3 reads CASSLKGSDTQYF. The CDR3, as DNA: TGTGCCAGCAGCTTAAAAGGCTCAGATACGCAGTATTTT. The rearrangement joins TRBV11-2 to TRBJ2-3; no clear D gene. V was trimmed by 2 bases and J by 4 bases, leaving 7 bases between them. The CDR3 spans 13 residues. The germline V gene encodes CDR1 SGHAT and CDR2 FQNNGV.

This clonotype was observed a few times. The rearrangement uses TRBV4-3 and TRBJ2-3, with no clear D. Germline values: CDR1 LGHNA, CDR2 YSLEER. This CDR3 is 14 amino acids long. Trimming shortened V by 4 bases and J by 4 bases, and 12 bases separated the two germline ends. Here the CDR3 reads CASSPAMPSDTQYF. The CDR3, as DNA: TGCGCCAGCAGCCCGGCAATGCCCTCAGATACGCAGTATTTT.

This sequence joins TRBV6-5 and TRBJ2-7; unclear D gene. Germline assignment: CDR1 MNHEY and CDR2 SVGAGI. The CDR3 runs 14 residues. Deletions cut 2 bases from V and 0 bases from J, with 8 bases between. CDR3 sequence: CASSYGRFSYEQYF. The CDR3 DNA is TGTGCCAGCAGTTACGGCAGGTTCTCCTACGAGCAGTACTTC.

The chain combines TRBV7-8 with TRBJ2-3; D gene uncertain. Trimming took 2 bases from V and 4 from J, leaving 10 bases between them. CDR3 length: 14 amino acids. Looked up from germline, CDR1 is SGHVS and CDR2 is FQNEAQ. CDR3 protein: CASSLRVTPDTQYF. The CDR3 DNA sequence: TGTGCCAGCAGCTTACGAGTGACCCCAGATACGCAGTATTTT.

J is TRBJ2-1 and V is TRBV4-2; D unresolved. The CDR3 has 14 amino acids. CDR1 is LGHNA and CDR2 is YNFKEQ in the germline V gene. Trimming stripped 3 bases from V and 3 bases from J, with 9 bases between. CDR3: CASSQPLDYNEQFF. The CDR3 nucleotides are TGTGCCAGCAGCCAGCCTCTGGACTACAATGAGCAGTTCTTC.

The chain recombines TRBV20-1 with TRBJ1-4; D might be TRBD1 (5 bases). The CDR3 length is 14 residues. CDR1 and CDR2 from the germline V gene are DFQATT and SNEGSKA (reference sequence). Trimming removed 6 bases from V and 0 bases from J, with 11 bases in between. This CDR3 reads CSARGGATNEKLFF. The CDR3 nucleotides read TGCAGTGCCCGGGGCGGTGCAACTAATGAAAAACTGTTTTTT.

The gene calls are TRBV7-9 and TRBJ2-1; weak D call: TRBD1 (6 bases). The germline V gene has CDR1 SEHNR and CDR2 FQNEAQ (reference sequence). There are 15 residues in the CDR3. V lost 5 bases and J lost 7, with 18 bases in between. The CDR3 bases are TGTGCCAGCAGCCCCGAGAGTGGGGGCCGGAATGAGCAGTTCTTC. Translated: CASSPESGGRNEQFF.

This clonotype was recorded only once. The chain employs TRBV5-6 and TRBJ2-7; D is undetermined. CDR1 and CDR2 from the germline V gene are SGHDT and YYEEEE. There are 15 residues in the CDR3. Between the trimmed V and J ends, which lost 0 bases and 0 bases, there was a span of 10 bases. The DNA for the CDR3 is TGTGCCAGCAGCTTGGGGTACGGATCCTCCTACGAGCAGTACTTC. Its protein product is CASSLGYGSSYEQYF.

This chain links TRBV15 with TRBJ1-5; no reliable D call. The germline V and J ends were trimmed by 0 bases and 0 bases, with 9 bases remaining between them. Germline CDR1 is LNHNV and CDR2 is YYDKDF (reference sequence). The CDR3 runs 16 residues. CDR3 loop: CATSRDPRNSNQPQHF. As DNA, the CDR3 is TGTGCCACCAGCAGAGATCCCAGAAATAGCAATCAGCCCCAGCATTTT.

This clonotype showed up many times. This chain connects TRBV20-1 to TRBJ2-7; D not resolved. V was pared by 3 bases and J by 3 bases, with 12 bases between. This CDR3 spans 13 amino acids. Germline loops: CDR1 DFQATT, CDR2 SNEGSKA (reference sequence). Written as DNA, the CDR3 is TGCAGTGCTAGTACTCCAGCCGACTACGAGCAGTACGTC. Translating it yields CSASTPADYEQYV.

V gene TRBV7-3 combines with J gene TRBJ1-1, with 7 bases fitting TRBD1. Germline CDR1 reads SGHTA; CDR2 reads FQGTGA. Trimming took 5 bases from V and 5 from J; bases not matched to a gene: 8. This CDR3 has 14 residues. CDR3 sequence: CASSLGQPGTEAFF. In DNA, the CDR3 is TGTGCCAGCAGCCTGGGACAGCCGGGGACTGAAGCTTTCTTT.

The V call is TRBV5-6, the J call TRBJ1-5, with D unresolved. The CDR3 runs to 15 residues. CDR1 is SGHDT and CDR2 is YYEEEE in the germline V gene. Trimming shortened V by 4 bases and J by 5 bases, and 16 bases separated the two germline ends. Written as DNA, the CDR3 is TGTGCCAGCAGCAACGCCAGGCGGCCGGATCAGCCCCAGCATTTT. Translated: CASSNARRPDQPQHF. The variable domain in full, completed from reference TRBV5-6 and TRBJ1-5, reads DAGVTQSPTHLIKTRGQQVTLRCSPKSGHDTVSWYQQALGQGPQFIFQYYEEEERQRGNFPDRFSGHQFPNYSSELNVNALLLGDSALYLCASSNARRPDQPQHFGDGTRLSIL.

V is TRBV7-2 and J is TRBJ2-5, with D possibly being TRBD1 or TRBD2 (5 bases each). Germline V gives CDR1 SGHTA, CDR2 FQGNSA. The CDR3 extends over 16 amino acids. V was shortened by 3 bases and J by 4 bases, with 18 bases between the two germline ends. CDR3 sequence: CASSLGQRRRGETQYF. Written as DNA, the CDR3 is TGTGCCAGCAGCTTGGGGCAGCGGCGCCGGGGAGAGACCCAGTACTTC.

This clonotype turned up a few times. This chain joins TRBV3-1 and TRBJ2-5, with D unclear. This CDR3 has 14 amino acids. Trimming took 0 bases from V and 2 from J, leaving 7 bases between them. Germline lookup yields CDR1 LGHDT and CDR2 YNNKEL (reference sequence). The CDR3 coding sequence is TGTGCCAGCAGCCAAGATGGACGTCAAGAGACCCAGTACTTC. Translated: CASSQDGRQETQYF.

The chain combines TRBV7-9 with TRBJ2-5; D gene ambiguous. V gave up 5 bases and J gave up 0 bases, with 13 bases separating them. The CDR3 is made up of 15 amino acids. The germline V gene encodes CDR1 SEHNR and CDR2 FQNEAQ (reference sequence). CDR3 DNA: TGTGCCAGCAGCGTTCTCATGGGGAACCAAGAGACCCAGTACTTC. As protein: CASSVLMGNQETQYF.

The chain employs TRBV7-2 and TRBJ2-5; D might be TRBD1 (5 bases). Trimming shortened V by 1 base and J by 5 bases, and 11 bases separated the two germline ends. This CDR3 is built from 14 residues. Germline assignment: CDR1 SGHTA and CDR2 FQGNSA. The CDR3 here is CASSLVNRQETQYF. In nucleotides, the CDR3 is TGTGCCAGCAGCTTAGTTAATAGACAGGAGACCCAGTACTTC.

In its sample, this clonotype was seen a few times. The chain recombines TRBV2 with TRBJ2-5, with D perhaps given as TRBD1 or TRBD2 (5 bases each). V was trimmed by 1 base and J by 1 base, leaving 7 bases between them. Germline lookup yields CDR1 SNHLY and CDR2 FYNNEI. CDR3 length: 14 residues. CDR3 loop: CASSEGGTQETQYF. As DNA, the CDR3 is TGTGCCAGCAGTGAAGGGGGGACCCAAGAGACCCAGTACTTC.

This clonotype was detected a few times. J is TRBJ1-3 and V is TRBV7-9, with D hard to call. The CDR3 length is 13 residues. Deletions cut 1 base from V and 5 bases from J, with 6 bases between. Germline-derived CDR1 and CDR2 are SEHNR and FQNEAQ (reference sequence). The CDR3 region has the DNA TGTGCCAGCAGCTTAGGGACTCGAAACACCATATATTTT. It codes for CASSLGTRNTIYF.